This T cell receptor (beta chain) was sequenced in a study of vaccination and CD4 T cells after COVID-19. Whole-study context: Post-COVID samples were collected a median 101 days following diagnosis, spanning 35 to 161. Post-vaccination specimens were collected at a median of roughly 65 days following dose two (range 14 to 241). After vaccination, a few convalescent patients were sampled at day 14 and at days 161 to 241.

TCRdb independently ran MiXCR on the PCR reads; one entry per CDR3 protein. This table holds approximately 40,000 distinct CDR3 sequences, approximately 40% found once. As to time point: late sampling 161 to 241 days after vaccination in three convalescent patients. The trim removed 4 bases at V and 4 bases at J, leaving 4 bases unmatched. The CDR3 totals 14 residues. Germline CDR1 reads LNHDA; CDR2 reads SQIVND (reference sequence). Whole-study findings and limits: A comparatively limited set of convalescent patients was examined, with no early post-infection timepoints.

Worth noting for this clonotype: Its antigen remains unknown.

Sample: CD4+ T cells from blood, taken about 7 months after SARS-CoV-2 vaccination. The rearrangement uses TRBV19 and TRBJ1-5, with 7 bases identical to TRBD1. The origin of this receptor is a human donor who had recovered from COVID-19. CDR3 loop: CASSTTGVNQPQHF. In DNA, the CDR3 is TGTGCCAGTAGTACCACAGGGGTAAATCAGCCCCAGCATTTT.